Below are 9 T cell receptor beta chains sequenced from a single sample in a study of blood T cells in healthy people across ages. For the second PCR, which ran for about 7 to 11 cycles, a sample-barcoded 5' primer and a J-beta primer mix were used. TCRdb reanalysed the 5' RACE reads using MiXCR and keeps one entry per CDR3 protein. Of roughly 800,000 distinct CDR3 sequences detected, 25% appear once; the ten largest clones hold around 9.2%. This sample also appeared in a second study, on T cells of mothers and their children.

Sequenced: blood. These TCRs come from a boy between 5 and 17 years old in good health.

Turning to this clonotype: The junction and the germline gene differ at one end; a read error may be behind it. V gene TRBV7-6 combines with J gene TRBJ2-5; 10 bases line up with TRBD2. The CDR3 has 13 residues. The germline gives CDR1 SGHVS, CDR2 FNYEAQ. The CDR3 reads CASSSQAGGQEFF. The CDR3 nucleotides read TGTGCCAGCAGCTCACAAGCGGGGGGGCAAGAGTTCTTC.

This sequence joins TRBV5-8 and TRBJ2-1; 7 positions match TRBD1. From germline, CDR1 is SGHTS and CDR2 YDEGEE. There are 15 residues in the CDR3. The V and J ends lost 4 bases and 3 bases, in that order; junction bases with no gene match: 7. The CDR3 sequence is CASSLLGQHYNEQFF. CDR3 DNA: TGTGCCAGCAGCCTGCTGGGACAGCACTACAATGAGCAGTTCTTC.

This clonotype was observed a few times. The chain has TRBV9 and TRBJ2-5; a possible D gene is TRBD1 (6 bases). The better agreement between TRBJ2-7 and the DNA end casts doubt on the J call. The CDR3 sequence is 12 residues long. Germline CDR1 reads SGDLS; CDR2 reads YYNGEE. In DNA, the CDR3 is TGTGCCAGCAGGGTCAGGGGCAACGAGCAGTACTTC. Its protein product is CASRVRGNEQYF.

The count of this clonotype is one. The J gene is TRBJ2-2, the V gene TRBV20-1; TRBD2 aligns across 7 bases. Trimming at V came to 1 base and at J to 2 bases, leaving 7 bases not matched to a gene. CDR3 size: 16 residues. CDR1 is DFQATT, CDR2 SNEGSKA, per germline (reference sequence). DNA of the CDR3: TGCAGTGCTAGAGGAGGAGGGAGGGCCAACACCGGGGAGCTGTTTTTT. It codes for CSARGGGRANTGELFF.

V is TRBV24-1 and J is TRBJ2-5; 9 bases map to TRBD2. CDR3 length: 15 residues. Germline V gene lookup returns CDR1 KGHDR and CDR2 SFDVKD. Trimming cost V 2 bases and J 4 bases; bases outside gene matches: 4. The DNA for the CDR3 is TGTGCCACCAGTGATTCCGGGACTAGCAGAGAGACCCAGTACTTC. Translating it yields CATSDSGTSRETQYF.

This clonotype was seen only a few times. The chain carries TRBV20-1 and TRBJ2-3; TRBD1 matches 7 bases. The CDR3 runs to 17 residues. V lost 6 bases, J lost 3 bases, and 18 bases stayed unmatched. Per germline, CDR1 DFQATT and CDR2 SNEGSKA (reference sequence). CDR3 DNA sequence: TGCAGTGCCCAACCACCGGTGGCAGGGGGATCAACAGATACGCAGTATTTT. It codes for CSAQPPVAGGSTDTQYF.

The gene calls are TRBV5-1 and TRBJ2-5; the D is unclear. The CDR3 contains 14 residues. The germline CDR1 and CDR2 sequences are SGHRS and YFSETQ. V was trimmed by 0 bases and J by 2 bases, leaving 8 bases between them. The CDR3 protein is CASSLAPGQETQYF. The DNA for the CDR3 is TGCGCCAGCAGCTTGGCCCCCGGACAAGAGACCCAGTACTTC.

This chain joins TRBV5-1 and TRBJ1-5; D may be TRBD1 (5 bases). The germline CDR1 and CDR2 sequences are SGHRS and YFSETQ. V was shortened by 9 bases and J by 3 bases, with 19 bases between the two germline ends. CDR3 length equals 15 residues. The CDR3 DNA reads TGCGCCATCCGAGGTGACAGAAACCCCAATCAGCCCCAGCATTTT. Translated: CAIRGDRNPNQPQHF.

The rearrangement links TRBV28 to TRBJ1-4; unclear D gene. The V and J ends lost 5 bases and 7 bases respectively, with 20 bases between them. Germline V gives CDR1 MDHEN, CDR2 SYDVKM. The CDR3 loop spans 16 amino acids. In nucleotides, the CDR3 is TGTGCCAGCAGTCCATACTGGGGTGGGGTCGGTGAAAAACTGTTTTTT. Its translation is CASSPYWGGVGEKLFF. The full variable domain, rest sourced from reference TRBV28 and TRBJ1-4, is DVKVTQSSRYLVKRTGEKVFLECVQDMDHENMFWYRQDPGLGLRLIYFSYDVKMKEKGDIPEGYSVSREKKERFSLILESASTNQTSMYLCASSPYWGGVGEKLFFGSGTQLSVL.